This is a list of T cell receptor beta chains from one sample in a study of blood T cell repertoires in COVID-19. Sequencing was performed with immunoSEQ multiplex PCR; in TCRdb, only in-frame clones are kept and a portion is missing. This sample has 150,000 to 190,000 clones, with about 88% found just once. Sequencing was done on a sample of PBMCs or T cells enriched from blood (not recorded which). The receptors were gathered from a man aged 50-59 years who had recovered from COVID-19. CDR3s include the opening cysteine and the closing phenylalanine or tryptophan. The D gene is left open where the match is weak. Size values are once, few and many counts, or a class for expanded clones, and some rows have none.

D: TRBD2
V: TRBV6-1
J: TRBJ2-7
size: NA
CDR3: CASSEGAGVYEQYF
DNA: TGTGCCAGCAGTGAAGGTGCGGGGGTCTACGAGCAGTACTTC

D: NA
V: TRBV5-4
J: TRBJ2-1
size: NA
CDR3: CASSSDFNEQFF
DNA: TGTGCCAGCAGCTCAGACTTCAATGAGCAGTTCTTC

D: TRBD2
V: TRBV7-9
J: TRBJ2-3
size: NA
CDR3: CASSLPSLTSIEQYF
DNA: TGTGCCAGCAGCTTACCTTCCTTGACTAGCATTGAGCAGTATTTT

D: NA
V: TRBV9
J: TRBJ1-6
size: NA
CDR3: CASSVGQGIDSPLHF
DNA: TGTGCCAGCAGCGTAGGGCAGGGTATTGATTCACCCCTCCACTTT

D: NA
V: TRBV3-1/TRBV3-2
J: TRBJ1-5
size: NA
CDR3: CASSQGQLGNQPQHF
DNA: TGTGCCAGCAGCCAAGGGCAACTCGGGAATCAGCCCCAGCATTTT

D: NA
V: TRBV4-3
J: TRBJ2-3
size: NA
CDR3: CASSQASGLLTDTQYF
DNA: TGCGCCAGCAGCCAGGCTTCGGGACTCCTCACAGATACGCAGTATTTT

D: NA
V: TRBV6-6
J: TRBJ2-5
size: NA
CDR3: CASSAGRGGETQYF
DNA: TGTGCCAGCAGCGCAGGGAGGGGGGGAGAGACCCAGTACTTC

D: NA
V: TRBV27
J: TRBJ1-2
size: NA
CDR3: CASSPHRGGYTF
DNA: TGTGCCAGCAGTCCCCACCGCGGTGGCTACACCTTC

D: NA
V: TRBV13
J: TRBJ2-1
size: NA
CDR3: CASSQRFSYNEQFF
DNA: TGTGCCAGCAGCCAGAGGTTCTCCTACAATGAGCAGTTCTTC

D: TRBD1
V: TRBV9
J: TRBJ1-4
size: NA
CDR3: CASSVTGTANEKLFF
DNA: TGTGCCAGCAGCGTAACCGGGACAGCTAATGAAAAACTGTTTTTT

D: NA
V: TRBV18
J: TRBJ1-3
size: NA
CDR3: CASSPGFGSSGNTIYF
DNA: TGTGCCAGCTCACCGGGGTTCGGGAGCTCTGGAAACACCATATATTTT

D: NA
V: TRBV15
J: TRBJ1-5
size: NA
CDR3: CATSRGQNQPQHF
DNA: TGTGCCACCAGCAGAGGGCAAAATCAGCCCCAGCATTTT

D: TRBD2
V: TRBV2
J: TRBJ2-5
size: many
CDR3: CASSGRGETQYF
DNA: TGTGCCAGCAGTGGGCGGGGGGAGACCCAGTACTTC

D: NA
V: TRBV19
J: TRBJ1-2
size: NA
CDR3: CASRTTGSYGYTF
DNA: TGTGCCAGTAGGACAACCGGGAGCTATGGCTACACCTTC

D: TRBD1
V: TRBV2
J: TRBJ1-4
size: NA
CDR3: CASSATGANEKLFF
DNA: TGTGCCAGCAGTGCGACAGGGGCTAATGAAAAACTGTTTTTT

D: TRBD1
V: TRBV15
J: TRBJ2-2
size: NA
CDR3: CATSPRTGVTGELFF
DNA: TGTGCCACCAGTCCTCGGACAGGGGTTACCGGGGAGCTGTTTTTT

D: NA
V: TRBV21-1
J: TRBJ1-6
size: NA
CDR3: CASSPGQGDNNSPLHF
DNA: TGTGCCAGCAGCCCTGGACAGGGGGACAATAATTCACCCCTCCACTTT

D: TRBD2
V: TRBV29-1
J: TRBJ2-2
size: few
CDR3: CSASPSGGNTGELFF
DNA: TGCAGCGCCTCCCCCAGCGGGGGGAACACCGGGGAGCTGTTTTTT

D: TRBD2
V: TRBV19
J: TRBJ2-3
size: NA
CDR3: CASSIGGGTSGFTDTQYF
DNA: TGTGCCAGTAGTATAGGGGGCGGGACTAGCGGGTTCACAGATACGCAGTATTTT

D: TRBD1
V: TRBV9
J: TRBJ2-7
size: NA
CDR3: CASSVSGTGVYEQYF
DNA: TGTGCCAGCAGCGTATCCGGGACAGGGGTCTACGAGCAGTACTTC

D: TRBD2
V: TRBV13
J: TRBJ2-1
size: NA
CDR3: CASSLRAGGYNEQFF
DNA: TGTGCCAGCAGCTTAAGAGCGGGGGGATACAATGAGCAGTTCTTC

D: TRBD2
V: TRBV7-2
J: TRBJ2-1
size: NA
CDR3: CASSRRGGNEQFF
DNA: TGTGCCAGCAGCAGACGGGGGGGCAATGAGCAGTTCTTC

D: TRBD1
V: TRBV19
J: TRBJ2-1
size: NA
CDR3: CASSIGTGFYNEQFF
DNA: TGTGCCAGTAGTATAGGGACAGGGTTCTACAATGAGCAGTTCTTC

D: NA
V: TRBV25-1
J: TRBJ1-6
size: NA
CDR3: CASSELTVRDRSPLHF
DNA: TGTGCCAGCAGTGAACTCACGGTCAGGGATCGGTCACCCCTCCACTTT

D: NA
V: TRBV19
J: TRBJ1-1
size: NA
CDR3: CASSRGTFEAFF
DNA: TGTGCCAGTAGTAGAGGGACTTTTGAAGCTTTCTTT

D: NA
V: TRBV6-5
J: TRBJ1-2
size: few
CDR3: CASSLEGGYGYTF
DNA: TGTGCCAGCAGTCTCGAGGGCGGCTATGGCTACACCTTC

D: TRBD1
V: TRBV30
J: TRBJ2-3
size: NA
CDR3: CAWSLGQGMQYF
DNA: TGTGCCTGGAGTCTCGGACAGGGGATGCAGTATTTT

D: TRBD1
V: TRBV5-4
J: TRBJ1-6
size: once
CDR3: CASSLGQGGYSPLHF
DNA: TGTGCCAGCAGCTTGGGTCAGGGGGGCTATTCACCCCTCCACTTT

D: TRBD1
V: TRBV19
J: TRBJ1-1
size: NA
CDR3: CASSRTGEAFF
DNA: TGTGCCAGTAGTAGGACAGGTGAAGCTTTCTTT

D: NA
V: TRBV19
J: TRBJ2-1
size: NA
CDR3: CATRATGTTYNEQFF
DNA: TGTGCCACAAGGGCAACCGGGACAACCTACAATGAGCAGTTCTTC

D: TRBD1
V: TRBV7-9
J: TRBJ2-7
size: once
CDR3: CASSPRDRGTYEQYF
DNA: TGTGCCAGCAGCCCGCGGGACAGGGGAACCTACGAGCAGTACTTC

D: TRBD1
V: TRBV19
J: TRBJ1-6
size: few
CDR3: CASSIGAGGFYNSPLHF
DNA: TGTGCCAGTAGTATAGGGGCAGGGGGGTTCTATAATTCACCCCTCCACTTT

D: TRBD1
V: TRBV7-9
J: TRBJ1-4
size: few
CDR3: CASSSRTGTAFATNEKLFF
DNA: TGTGCCAGCAGCTCAAGAACCGGGACAGCCTTTGCAACTAATGAAAAACTGTTTTTT

D: TRBD1
V: TRBV14
J: TRBJ1-2
size: NA
CDR3: CASSQVQGAGYGYTF
DNA: TGTGCCAGCAGCCAAGTTCAGGGGGCAGGCTATGGCTACACCTTC

D: NA
V: TRBV7-8
J: TRBJ1-6
size: NA
CDR3: CASSLEGSSYNSPLHF
DNA: TGTGCCAGCAGCTTAGAAGGGAGCTCCTATAATTCACCCCTCCACTTT

D: TRBD1
V: TRBV7-9
J: TRBJ1-6
size: NA
CDR3: CASSLWDRNSPLHF
DNA: TGTGCCAGCAGCCTCTGGGACAGGAATTCACCCCTCCACTTT

D: NA
V: TRBV3-1/TRBV3-2
J: TRBJ1-6
size: many
CDR3: CASSQETGRSPLHF
DNA: TGTGCCAGCAGCCAAGAGACAGGTCGGTCACCCCTCCACTTT